Following are 25 T cell receptor beta chains from one sample sequenced in a study of blood T cell repertoires in COVID-19. The method was immunoSEQ multiplex PCR; TCRdb's version includes in-frame clones alone and lacks a portion of them. Altogether more than 45,000 clones are present, 65% to 90% being singletons, with the ten largest covering 12% to 15%. The sequencing sample was made of peripheral blood. Receptors originate from a man between 65 and 79 years old with acute or convalescent COVID-19.

The gene calls are TRBV7-6 and TRBJ2-2, with D possibly being TRBD1 (5 bases). The CDR3 sequence is 15 residues long. Per the germline V gene, CDR1 is SGHVS and CDR2 is FNYEAQ. The ends were cut back, 6 bases at V and 1 base at J, with 12 bases in the middle. The CDR3 DNA reads as TGTGCCAGCAGACGCGGACACGAGAACACCGGGGAGCTGTTTTTT. Residues: CASRRGHENTGELFF.

The J gene is TRBJ1-1, the V gene TRBV14, with 9 bases fitting TRBD1. Looked up from germline, CDR1 is SGHDN and CDR2 is FVKESK. The CDR3 has 15 amino acids. With V trimmed by 6 bases and J by 4 bases, 9 bases remained unmatched. The CDR3, as DNA: TGTGCCAGCAGGAGACAGGGGGTCTCGGGCACTGAAGCTTTCTTT. It translates to CASRRQGVSGTEAFF.

The chain has TRBV9 and TRBJ1-3, with TRBD1 matching 7 bases. The CDR3 spans 14 residues. Germline V gene data show CDR1 as SGDLS and CDR2 as YYNGEE. Trimming removed 3 bases from V and 5 bases from J; junction bases left unmatched: 5. The CDR3 is CASSAGQARNTIYF. CDR3 nucleotides: TGTGCCAGCAGCGCCGGACAGGCGAGAAACACCATATATTTT.

This clone was detected once. The chain employs TRBV7-2 and TRBJ1-4; TRBD1 matches at 8 bases. Germline V gene data show CDR1 as SGHTA and CDR2 as FQGNSA. This CDR3 has 15 residues. J gave up 7 bases and V 0 bases, and 4 bases lay outside the gene matches. Written as DNA, the CDR3 is TGTGCCAGCAGCTTAGCCGGACAGGGTTCTGAAAAACTGTTTTTT. This gives the protein CASSLAGQGSEKLFF.

V usage is TRBV11-2 and J usage is TRBJ1-3, with D unresolved. V shed 5 bases and J shed 0 bases, with 8 bases lying between them. This CDR3 comprises 14 residues. The germline CDR1 and CDR2 sequences are SGHAT and FQNNGV. CDR3 residues: CASSLRVSGNTIYF. Written as DNA, the CDR3 is TGTGCCAGCAGCCTCCGGGTCTCTGGAAACACCATATATTTT.

The J gene is TRBJ2-5, the V gene TRBV6-2 or TRBV6-3; 7 bases line up with TRBD2. J lost 5 bases, V lost 2 bases, and 11 bases had no gene match. Looked up from germline, CDR1 is MNHEY and CDR2 is SVGEGT. The CDR3 is made up of 16 amino acids. This CDR3 is CASSYRSAGPRETQYF. Written as DNA, the CDR3 is TGTGCCAGCAGTTACAGGTCAGCGGGGCCGCGGGAGACCCAGTACTTC.

This chain uses TRBV28 with TRBJ1-2; 7 nucleotides agree with TRBD1. Germline values: CDR1 MDHEN, CDR2 SYDVKM. This CDR3 is built from 13 residues. The V segment lost 5 bases and the J segment 5 bases; nucleotides outside the gene matches: 5. CDR3 protein: CASSIYRGYGYTF. For the CDR3, the DNA is TGTGCCAGCAGTATCTACAGGGGTTATGGCTACACCTTC.

The rearrangement uses TRBV27 and TRBJ2-1, with TRBD2 matching over 9 bases. Germline-derived CDR1 and CDR2 are MNHEY and SMNVEV (reference sequence). The J segment lost 7 bases and the V segment lost 7 bases, leaving 8 bases of the junction unmatched. This CDR3 is built from 14 residues. The CDR3 spells CASTSGTKTNEQFF. Written as DNA, the CDR3 is TGTGCCAGCACTAGCGGGACAAAAACAAATGAGCAGTTCTTC.

The chain has TRBV7-2 and TRBJ1-6; a possible D gene is TRBD1 (6 bases). This CDR3 comprises 15 residues. V was pared by 8 bases and J by 8 bases, with 19 bases between. Germline-derived CDR1 and CDR2 are SGHTA and FQGNSA. CDR3 in amino acids: CASGPGGRRDSPLHF. Written as DNA, the CDR3 is TGTGCCAGCGGCCCGGGGGGGCGGAGGGATTCACCCCTCCACTTT.

A single count supports this clone. The rearrangement uses TRBV11-2 and TRBJ2-2; D perhaps matches TRBD1 (5 bases). V shed 3 bases and J shed 0 bases, with 11 bases lying between them. The length of the CDR3 is 16 residues. Germline-derived CDR1 and CDR2 are SGHAT and FQNNGV. CDR3 amino acids: CASSLRTNANTGELFF. As DNA, the CDR3 is TGTGCCAGCAGCTTGCGGACAAACGCGAACACCGGGGAGCTGTTTTTT. The full variable domain, in which reference TRBV11-2 and TRBJ2-2 provide the parts outside the CDR3, is EAGVAQSPRYKIIEKRQSVAFWCNPISGHATLYWYQQILGQGPKLLIQFQNNGVVDDSQLPKDRFSAERLKGVDSTLKIQPAKLEDSAVYLCASSLRTNANTGELFFGEGSRLTVL.

CDR3 sequence reads: CASSETTAGYTF. The CDR3 DNA reads TGTGCCAGCAGTGAAACTACGGCTGGCTACACCTTC. The chain uses TRBV3-1 (or the pseudogene TRBV3-2) and TRBJ1-2; no clear D. From germline, CDR1 is LGHDT and CDR2 YNNKEL (reference sequence). CDR3 size: 12 residues. The V and J ends lost 6 bases and 7 bases respectively, with 12 bases between them.

This clone was recorded a few times. The chain couples TRBV11-2 to TRBJ1-2; no firm D call. Germline loops: CDR1 SGHAT, CDR2 FQNNGV. CDR3 size: 12 residues. Between the trimmed V and J ends, which lost 1 base and 3 bases, there was a span of 3 bases. For the CDR3, the DNA is TGTGCCAGCAGCTTAGCAGACTATGGCTACACCTTC. Protein sequence: CASSLADYGYTF.

The rearrangement links TRBV7-9 to TRBJ1-6, with TRBD1 identical over 9 bases. The trim removed 8 bases at V and 10 bases at J, leaving 6 bases unmatched. The germline V gene has CDR1 SEHNR and CDR2 FQNEAQ (reference sequence). The CDR3 length is 13 residues. This CDR3 reads CASGGQGGSPLHF. CDR3 bases: TGTGCCAGCGGGGGACAGGGAGGATCACCCCTCCACTTT.

The V and J genes are TRBV6-5 and TRBJ1-2; D may be TRBD1 (6 bases). Germline CDR1 MNHEY, CDR2 SVGAGI. The V and J ends lost 4 bases and 8 bases respectively, with 14 bases between them. The CDR3 consists of 13 residues. In nucleotides, the CDR3 is TGTGCCAGCAGTTCACAACAGGGTTACGGCTACACCTTC. This codes for CASSSQQGYGYTF.

This clone appeared once. The genes are TRBV11-2 and TRBJ1-2; D call uncertain. In germline, CDR1 is SGHAT, CDR2 FQNNGV. The CDR3 has 15 amino acids. Trimming took off 5 bases at V and 7 bases at J, with 20 bases between the two ends. DNA of the CDR3: TGTGCCAGCAGCCCCTACGGGAGCGGGGTGAGTGGCTACACCTTC. It codes for CASSPYGSGVSGYTF. Together with reference TRBV11-2 and TRBJ1-2, the CDR3 gives the full variable domain: EAGVAQSPRYKIIEKRQSVAFWCNPISGHATLYWYQQILGQGPKLLIQFQNNGVVDDSQLPKDRFSAERLKGVDSTLKIQPAKLEDSAVYLCASSPYGSGVSGYTFGSGTRLTVV.

V usage is TRBV19 and J usage is TRBJ2-7; 11 bases map to TRBD1. The CDR3 is 14 amino acids. V dropped 6 bases and J dropped 7; count of bases not matched to a gene: 8. Germline values: CDR1 LNHDA, CDR2 SQIVND (reference sequence). This chain's CDR3 is CASRDRGRGREQYF. The CDR3 DNA follows: TGTGCCAGTAGGGACAGGGGGCGAGGAAGAGAGCAGTACTTC.

The V gene is TRBV5-1, the J gene TRBJ2-1; tentative D call: TRBD1 (6 bases). The length of the CDR3 is 14 residues. Trimming took 2 bases from V and 4 from J, leaving 10 bases between them. Germline assignment: CDR1 SGHRS and CDR2 YFSETQ. The CDR3 nucleotides read TGCGCCAGCAGCTTACAGGGTCCGTACAATGAGCAGTTCTTC. Amino acids: CASSLQGPYNEQFF.

This chain connects TRBV9 to TRBJ2-2, with D perhaps TRBD2 (5 bases). V lost 3 bases, J lost 1 base, and 13 bases lay in between. The CDR3 runs 16 residues. Germline CDR1 SGDLS, CDR2 YYNGEE. As DNA, the CDR3 is TGTGCCAGCAGCGCAACTCCGAGGGTGAACACCGGGGAGCTGTTTTTT. This encodes CASSATPRVNTGELFF.

This clone came up once. V and J are TRBV18 and TRBJ2-7; no clear D. This CDR3 comprises 14 residues. V was trimmed by 3 bases and J by 3 bases, leaving 12 bases between them. Germline V lookup: CDR1 KGHSH, CDR2 LQKENI. CDR3 coding DNA: TGTGCCAGCTCACCGGCAGCGAATGGCTACGAGCAGTACTTC. Amino acid sequence: CASSPAANGYEQYF.

The chain uses TRBV4-3 and TRBJ1-2; TRBD1 is a possible D gene (5 bases). With 2 bases removed from V and 7 bases from J, the gap between germline ends came to 17 bases. Per the germline V gene, CDR1 is LGHNA and CDR2 is YSLEER. The CDR3 runs to 15 residues. The CDR3 nucleotides read TGCGCCAGCAGCCAATCGGGACTCCCTCTCAGTGGCTACACCTTC. As protein: CASSQSGLPLSGYTF.

This chain connects TRBV7-2 to TRBJ1-2; D may be TRBD1 (5 bases). CDR1 and CDR2 from the germline V gene are SGHTA and FQGNSA. V was trimmed by 4 bases and J by 6 bases, leaving 15 bases between them. The CDR3 has 14 amino acids. The CDR3 here is CASSSGVGPDGYTF. CDR3 DNA: TGTGCCAGCAGCTCGGGGGTCGGTCCAGATGGCTACACCTTC.

The gene calls are TRBV5-1 and TRBJ2-1; D is undetermined. Trimming stripped 3 bases from V and 3 bases from J, with 10 bases between. Per germline, CDR1 SGHRS and CDR2 YFSETQ. The CDR3 length is 14 residues. The CDR3 protein is CASSWAEIYNEQFF. The CDR3 nucleotides read TGCGCCAGCAGCTGGGCAGAAATCTACAATGAGCAGTTCTTC.

The V gene is TRBV7-3, the J gene TRBJ1-2; 7 nucleotides match TRBD1. CDR3 length: 16 residues. The ends lost 1 base at V and 0 bases at J; junction bases unmatched: 5. CDR1 is SGHTA, CDR2 FQGTGA, per germline. The CDR3: CASSLRQGDTNYGYTF. The CDR3 DNA follows: TGTGCCAGCAGCTTAAGGCAGGGGGATACTAACTATGGCTACACCTTC.

J is TRBJ1-2 and V is TRBV2, with 7 bases that match TRBD1. The CDR3 is 13 residues long. Trimming at V came to 5 bases and at J to 8 bases, leaving 8 bases not matched to a gene. Germline assignment: CDR1 SNHLY and CDR2 FYNNEI. For the CDR3, the DNA is TGTGCCAGCAGTTCCGACAGGGACGGAGGCTACACCTTC. It yields the protein CASSSDRDGGYTF.

V and J are TRBV24-1 and TRBJ1-2; TRBD1 matches at 8 bases. Germline V gene sequence: CDR1 KGHDR, CDR2 SFDVKD. The length of the CDR3 is 16 residues. The trim removed 7 bases at V and 8 bases at J, leaving 17 bases unmatched. The CDR3 bases are TGTGCCACCAGCGACACTGGACAGGGAGATCAAGGGGGCTACACCTTC. Residues: CATSDTGQGDQGGYTF.